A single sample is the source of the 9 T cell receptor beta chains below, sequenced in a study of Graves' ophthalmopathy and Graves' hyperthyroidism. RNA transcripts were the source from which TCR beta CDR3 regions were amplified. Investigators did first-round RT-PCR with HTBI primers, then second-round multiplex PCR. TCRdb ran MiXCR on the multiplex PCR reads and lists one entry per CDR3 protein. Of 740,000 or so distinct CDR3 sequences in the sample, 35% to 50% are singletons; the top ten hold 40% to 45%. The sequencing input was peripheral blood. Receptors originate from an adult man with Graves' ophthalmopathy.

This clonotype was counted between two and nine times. In nucleotides, the CDR3 is TGCAGTGCTAGGCTCGGGCGGGCGGATCAAGAGACCCAGTACTTC. Translated: CSARLGRADQETQYF. The chain has TRBV20-1 and TRBJ2-5; weak D call: TRBD2 (5 bases). The CDR3 loop spans 15 amino acids. CDR1 and CDR2 (germline): DFQATT, SNEGSKA (reference sequence). V lost 3 bases and J lost 2, with 16 bases in between.

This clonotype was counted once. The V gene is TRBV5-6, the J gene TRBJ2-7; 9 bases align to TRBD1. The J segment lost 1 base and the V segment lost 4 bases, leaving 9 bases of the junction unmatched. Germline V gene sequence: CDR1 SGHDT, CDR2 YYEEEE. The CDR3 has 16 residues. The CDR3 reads CASSPITGTGSYEQYF. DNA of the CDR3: TGTGCCAGCAGCCCAATAACCGGGACAGGGTCCTACGAGCAGTACTTC.

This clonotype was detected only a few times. This CDR3 is CASRPGTGVGEQYF. CDR3 nucleotide sequence: TGTGCCAGCAGGCCCGGGACAGGGGTCGGCGAGCAGTACTTC. The chain has TRBV9 and TRBJ2-7; 10 bases agree with TRBD1. V was clipped by 5 bases and J by 6 bases; unmatched bases: 8. The CDR3 loop spans 14 amino acids. In germline, CDR1 is SGDLS, CDR2 YYNGEE.

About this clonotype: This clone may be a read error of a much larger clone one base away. This chain's CDR3 is CASRRARDYEQYF. DNA of the CDR3: TGTGCCAGCAGAAGGGCAAGGGACTACGAGCAGTACTTC. The chain uses TRBV7-9 and TRBJ2-7; D not certain. The germline V gene encodes CDR1 SEHNR and CDR2 FQNEAQ (reference sequence). Trimming stripped 6 bases from V and 3 bases from J, with 12 bases between. CDR3 length: 13 residues.

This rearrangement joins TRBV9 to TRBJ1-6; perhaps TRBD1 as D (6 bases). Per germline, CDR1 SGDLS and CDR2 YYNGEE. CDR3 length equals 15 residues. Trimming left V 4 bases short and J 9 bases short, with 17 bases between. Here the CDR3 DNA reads TGTGCCAGCAGCCAAGCCGGCCAGGGGCGTTCACCCCTCCACTTT. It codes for CASSQAGQGRSPLHF.

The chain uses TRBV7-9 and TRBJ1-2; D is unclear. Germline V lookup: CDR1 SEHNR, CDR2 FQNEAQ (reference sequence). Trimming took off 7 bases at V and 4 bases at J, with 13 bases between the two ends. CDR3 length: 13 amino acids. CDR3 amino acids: CASTTPRTYGYTF. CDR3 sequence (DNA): TGTGCCAGCACGACCCCAAGGACCTATGGCTACACCTTC.

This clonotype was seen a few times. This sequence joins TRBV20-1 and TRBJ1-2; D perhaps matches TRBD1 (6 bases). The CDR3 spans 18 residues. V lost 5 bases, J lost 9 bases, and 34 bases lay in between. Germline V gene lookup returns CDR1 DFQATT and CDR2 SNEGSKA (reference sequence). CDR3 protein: CSALLPSGGSLGARSYTF. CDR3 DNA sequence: TGCAGTGCTCTTCTTCCATCGGGGGGCAGCTTAGGGGCCCGTAGCTACACCTTC.

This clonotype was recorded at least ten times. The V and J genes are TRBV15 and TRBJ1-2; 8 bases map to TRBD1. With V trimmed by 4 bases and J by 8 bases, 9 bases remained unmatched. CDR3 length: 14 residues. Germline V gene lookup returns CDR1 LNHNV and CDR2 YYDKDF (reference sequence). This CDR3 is CATSKLDRGSGYTF. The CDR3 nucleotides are TGTGCCACCAGCAAACTCGACAGGGGCAGCGGCTACACCTTC. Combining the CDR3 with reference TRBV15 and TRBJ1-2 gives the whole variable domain DAMVIQNPRYQVTQFGKPVTLSCSQTLNHNVMYWYQQKSSQAPKLLFHYYDKDFNNEADTPDNFQSRRPNTSFCFLDIRSPGLGDTAMYLCATSKLDRGSGYTFGSGTRLTVV.

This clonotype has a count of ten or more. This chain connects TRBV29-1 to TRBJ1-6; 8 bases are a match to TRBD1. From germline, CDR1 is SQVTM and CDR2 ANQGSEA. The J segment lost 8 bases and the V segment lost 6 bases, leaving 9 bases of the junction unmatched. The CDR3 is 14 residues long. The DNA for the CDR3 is TGCAGCGTGAAGGACAGGGCACGGGATTCACCCCTCCACTTT. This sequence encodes CSVKDRARDSPLHF.